The clone carrying this TCR beta chain showed up just a few times. Antigen unknown. This record belongs to a study of blood T cells in healthy people across ages. Study results and limitations: TCR beta diversity, measured per million T cells, fell in a roughly linear way with age. Investigators treated diversity estimates from one million T cells as underestimates.

A second roughly 7 to 11 cycle PCR used barcoded and J-beta primers. TCRdb called the 5' RACE reads again in MiXCR, with one record for every CDR3 protein. The sample contains about 1.1 million distinct CDR3 sequences, roughly two fifths of which appear only once. J gave up 2 bases and V 10 bases, and 9 bases lay outside the gene matches. This CDR3 is built from 14 residues. The clonotype originates from a man in his late teens or twenties in good health. The sequenced sample consisted of blood. The chain has TRBV12-3 or TRBV12-4 and TRBJ1-2; 8 nucleotides agree with TRBD1. Written as DNA, the CDR3 is TGTGCCACGTCTGGACAGGGCGGCAACTATGGCTACACCTTC. Translating gives CATSGQGGNYGYTF.